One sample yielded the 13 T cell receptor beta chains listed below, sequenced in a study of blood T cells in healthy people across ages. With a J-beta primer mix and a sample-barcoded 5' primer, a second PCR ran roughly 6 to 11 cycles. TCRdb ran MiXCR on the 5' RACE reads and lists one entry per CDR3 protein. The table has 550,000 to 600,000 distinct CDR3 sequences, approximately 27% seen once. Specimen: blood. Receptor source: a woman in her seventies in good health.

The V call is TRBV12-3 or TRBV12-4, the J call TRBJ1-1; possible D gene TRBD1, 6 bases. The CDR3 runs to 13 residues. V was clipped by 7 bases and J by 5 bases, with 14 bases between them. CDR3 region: CASTHTGRTEAFF. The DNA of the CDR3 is TGTGCCAGCACGCATACAGGGAGAACTGAAGCTTTCTTT.

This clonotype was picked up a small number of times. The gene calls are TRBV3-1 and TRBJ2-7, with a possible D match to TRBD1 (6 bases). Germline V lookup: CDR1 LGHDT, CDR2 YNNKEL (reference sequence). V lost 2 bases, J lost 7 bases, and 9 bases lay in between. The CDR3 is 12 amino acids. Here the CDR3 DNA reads TGTGCCAGCAGCCAACTCGGGACAGAGCAGTACTTC. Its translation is CASSQLGTEQYF.

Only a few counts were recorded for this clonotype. The chain's CDR3 is CASSRGTGEEKLFF. In DNA form, the CDR3 reads TGCGCCAGCAGCCGCGGAACAGGGGAAGAAAAACTGTTTTTT. The V gene is TRBV5-1, the J gene TRBJ1-4, with 7 bases aligning to TRBD1. Germline V gene data show CDR1 as SGHRS and CDR2 as YFSETQ. There are 14 residues in the CDR3. J gave up 8 bases and V 4 bases, and 8 bases lay outside the gene matches.

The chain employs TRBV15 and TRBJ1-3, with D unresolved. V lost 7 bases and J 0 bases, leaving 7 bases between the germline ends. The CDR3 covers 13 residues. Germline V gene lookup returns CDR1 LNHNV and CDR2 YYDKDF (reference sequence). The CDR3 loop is CATIASSGNTIYF. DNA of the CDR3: TGTGCCACCATAGCGAGCTCTGGAAACACCATATATTTT.

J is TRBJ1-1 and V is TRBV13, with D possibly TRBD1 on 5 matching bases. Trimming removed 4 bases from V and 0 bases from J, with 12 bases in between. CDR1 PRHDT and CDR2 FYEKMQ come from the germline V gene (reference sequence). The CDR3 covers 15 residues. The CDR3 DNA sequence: TGTGCCAGCAGCTCGACGGGGGGGGTGAACACTGAAGCTTTCTTT. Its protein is CASSSTGGVNTEAFF.

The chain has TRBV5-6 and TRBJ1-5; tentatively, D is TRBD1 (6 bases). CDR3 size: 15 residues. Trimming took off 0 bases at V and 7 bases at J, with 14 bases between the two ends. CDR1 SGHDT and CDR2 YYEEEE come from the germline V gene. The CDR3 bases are TGTGCCAGCAGCTTGGGGACAGAAGGTGGCCAGCCCCAGCATTTT. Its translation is CASSLGTEGGQPQHF. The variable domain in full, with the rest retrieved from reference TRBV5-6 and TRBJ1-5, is DAGVTQSPTHLIKTRGQQVTLRCSPKSGHDTVSWYQQALGQGPQFIFQYYEEEERQRGNFPDRFSGHQFPNYSSELNVNALLLGDSALYLCASSLGTEGGQPQHFGDGTRLSIL.

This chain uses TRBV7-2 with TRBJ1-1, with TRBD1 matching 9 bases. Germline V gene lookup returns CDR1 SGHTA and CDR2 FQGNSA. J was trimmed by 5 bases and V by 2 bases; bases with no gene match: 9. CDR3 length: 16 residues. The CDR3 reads CASSLRQGEGRTEAFF. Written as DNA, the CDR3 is TGTGCCAGCAGCTTACGACAGGGGGAGGGGAGAACTGAAGCTTTCTTT.

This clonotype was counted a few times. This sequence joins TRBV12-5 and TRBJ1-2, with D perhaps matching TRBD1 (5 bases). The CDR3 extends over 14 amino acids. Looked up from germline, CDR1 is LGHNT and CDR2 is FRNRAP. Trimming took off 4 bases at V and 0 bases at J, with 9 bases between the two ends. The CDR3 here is CASGWGGANYGYTF. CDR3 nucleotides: TGTGCTAGTGGTTGGGGGGGAGCTAACTATGGCTACACCTTC.

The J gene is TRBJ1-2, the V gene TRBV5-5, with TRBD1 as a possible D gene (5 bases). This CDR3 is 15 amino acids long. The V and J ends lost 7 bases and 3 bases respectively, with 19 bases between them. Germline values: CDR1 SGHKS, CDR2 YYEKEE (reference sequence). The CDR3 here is CASGLQGGRDYGYTF. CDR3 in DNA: TGTGCCAGCGGTCTGCAGGGAGGGAGGGACTATGGCTACACCTTC.

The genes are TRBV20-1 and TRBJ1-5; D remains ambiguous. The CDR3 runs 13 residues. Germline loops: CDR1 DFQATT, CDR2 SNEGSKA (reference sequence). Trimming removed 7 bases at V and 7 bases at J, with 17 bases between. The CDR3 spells CSGAPRVGQPQHF. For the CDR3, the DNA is TGCAGTGGGGCCCCTAGAGTGGGACAGCCCCAGCATTTT.

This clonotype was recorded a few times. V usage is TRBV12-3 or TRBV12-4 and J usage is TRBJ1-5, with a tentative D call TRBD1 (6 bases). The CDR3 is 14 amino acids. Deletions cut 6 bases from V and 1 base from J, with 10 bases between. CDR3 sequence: CASRRTGSNQPQHF. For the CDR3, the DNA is TGTGCCAGCAGGCGAACAGGGAGCAATCAGCCCCAGCATTTT.

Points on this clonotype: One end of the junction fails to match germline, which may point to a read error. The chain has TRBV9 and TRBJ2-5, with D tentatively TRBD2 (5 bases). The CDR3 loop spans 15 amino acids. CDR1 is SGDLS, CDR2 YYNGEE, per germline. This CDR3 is CASSVEGRKGETQHF. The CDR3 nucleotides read TGTGCCAGCAGCGTAGAGGGCAGAAAGGGAGAGACCCAGCACTTC.

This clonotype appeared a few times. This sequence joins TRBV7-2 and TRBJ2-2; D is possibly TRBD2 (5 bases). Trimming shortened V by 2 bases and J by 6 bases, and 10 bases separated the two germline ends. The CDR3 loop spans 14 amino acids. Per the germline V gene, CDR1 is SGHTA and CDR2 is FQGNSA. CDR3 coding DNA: TGTGCCAGCAGCTTAATGTCCGGGGCCGGGGAGCTGTTTTTT. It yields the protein CASSLMSGAGELFF.